This note documents a single T cell receptor beta chain sequence. The sample holds other DNA sequences that translate to the same CDR3. The sample is drawn from a study of shared clonotypes between healthy human individuals. Study information: The donor group consisted of a couple of women and three men, aged 18 to 49.

Genomic DNA of every subset was divided equally among multiple immunoSEQ plates. Sequenced by immunoSEQ multiplex PCR; TCRdb stores in-frame clones only, minus some. The profile shows roughly 2,000,000 clones, about 95% of them singletons. The CDR3 runs to 12 residues. Trimming shortened V by 3 bases and J by 5 bases, and 5 bases separated the two germline ends. Germline loops: CDR1 SGDLS, CDR2 YYNGEE. Naive CD8 cells comprised CD45RO-negative, CCR7-positively selected cells, excluding terminally differentiated effector memory CD45RA+ cells. The sequenced material came from naive CD8+ T cells sorted from blood. The source is a man in his late teens or twenties in good health. The chain has TRBV9 and TRBJ1-4; unclear D gene. CDR3 loop: CASSGGNEKLFF. The CDR3 region has the DNA TGTGCCAGCAGCGGAGGGAATGAAAAACTGTTTTTT.